The clone carrying this T cell receptor beta chain was counted ten times or more. Its target is unknown. The sample comes from a study of Graves' ophthalmopathy and Graves' hyperthyroidism. Beta-chain TCR CDR3 regions were amplified from RNA transcripts. After a first-round RT-PCR with HTBI primers, a second-round multiplex PCR was run. TCRdb re-called the multiplex PCR reads with MiXCR, one entry per CDR3 protein. The sample includes 620,000 or so distinct CDR3 sequences, approximately 21% of them seen just once. Trimming cost V 4 bases and J 2 bases; bases outside gene matches: 7. This CDR3 comprises 15 residues. Germline CDR1 GTSNPN, CDR2 SVGIG (reference sequence). A follow-up of 18 months without ophthalmopathy meant that hyperthyroidism was stable. Lactation, pregnancy, uncontrolled infections and other autoimmune diseases were all grounds for excluding patients. General study findings and limits: Built on 13 signatures, a model told ophthalmopathy apart from stable hyperthyroidism with over 85% sensitivity and approximately 81% specificity. Most thyroid clonotypes expanded beyond 0.001 frequency were also found in blood.

This receptor was taken from a woman in her late teens or twenties with stable Graves' hyperthyroidism. Some clones in this sample may be carry-over from other donors' samples. The chain recombines TRBV30 with TRBJ2-5; the match to TRBD1 covers 10 bases. Sequenced material: peripheral blood. CDR3 nucleotide sequence: TGTGCCTGGAAGCTGACAGGGGGCTATCAAGAGACCCAGTACTTC. Translated: CAWKLTGGYQETQYF.